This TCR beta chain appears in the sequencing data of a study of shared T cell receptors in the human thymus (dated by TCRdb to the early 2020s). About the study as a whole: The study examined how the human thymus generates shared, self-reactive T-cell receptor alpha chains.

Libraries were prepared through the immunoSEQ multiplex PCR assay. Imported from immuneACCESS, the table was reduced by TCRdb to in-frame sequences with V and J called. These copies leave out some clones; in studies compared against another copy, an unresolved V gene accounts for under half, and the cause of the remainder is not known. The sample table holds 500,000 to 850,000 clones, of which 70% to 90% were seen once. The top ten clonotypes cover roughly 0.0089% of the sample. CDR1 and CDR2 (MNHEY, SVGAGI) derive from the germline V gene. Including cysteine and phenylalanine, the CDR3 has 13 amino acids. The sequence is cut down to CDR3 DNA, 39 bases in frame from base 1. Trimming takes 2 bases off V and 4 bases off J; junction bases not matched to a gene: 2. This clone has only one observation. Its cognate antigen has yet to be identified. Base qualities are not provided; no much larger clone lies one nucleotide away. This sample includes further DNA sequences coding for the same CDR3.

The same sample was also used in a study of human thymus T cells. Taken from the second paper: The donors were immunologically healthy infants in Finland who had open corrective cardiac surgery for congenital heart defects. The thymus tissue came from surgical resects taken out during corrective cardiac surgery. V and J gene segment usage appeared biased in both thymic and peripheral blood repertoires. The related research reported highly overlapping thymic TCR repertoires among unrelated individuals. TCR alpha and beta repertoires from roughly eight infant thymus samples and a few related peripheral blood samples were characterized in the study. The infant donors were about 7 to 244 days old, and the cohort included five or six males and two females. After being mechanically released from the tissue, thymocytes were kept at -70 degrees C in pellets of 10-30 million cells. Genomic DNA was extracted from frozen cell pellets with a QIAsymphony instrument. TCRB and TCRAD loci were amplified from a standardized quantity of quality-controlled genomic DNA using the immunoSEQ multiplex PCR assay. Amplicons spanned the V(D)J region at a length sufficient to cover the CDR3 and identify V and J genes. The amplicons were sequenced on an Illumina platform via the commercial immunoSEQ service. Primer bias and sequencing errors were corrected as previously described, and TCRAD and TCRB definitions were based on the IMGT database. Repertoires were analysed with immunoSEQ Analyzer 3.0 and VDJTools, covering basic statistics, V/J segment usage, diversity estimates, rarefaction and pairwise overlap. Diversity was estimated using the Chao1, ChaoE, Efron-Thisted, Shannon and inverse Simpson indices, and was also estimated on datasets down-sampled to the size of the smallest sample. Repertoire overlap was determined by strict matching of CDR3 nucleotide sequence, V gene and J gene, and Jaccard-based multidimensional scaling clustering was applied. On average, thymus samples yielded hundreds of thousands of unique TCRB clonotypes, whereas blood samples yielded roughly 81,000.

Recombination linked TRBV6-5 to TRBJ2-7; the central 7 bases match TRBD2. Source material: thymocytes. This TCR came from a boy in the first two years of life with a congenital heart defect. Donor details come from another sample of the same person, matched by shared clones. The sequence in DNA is TGTGCCAGCAGTTACGGGCGGGGGTACGAGCAGTACTTC. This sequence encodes CASSYGRGYEQYF.